A selection of T cell receptor beta chains follows, all from one sample in a study of OX40 agonist ivuxolimab in advanced cancers. TCRdb keeps only in-frame clones here, not all; method: immunoSEQ multiplex PCR. The table records roughly 76,000 clones, 70% to 85% of them present only once. The input for sequencing was CD4+ or CD8+ T cells sorted from blood, taken in a trial of the OX40 agonist ivuxolimab. These receptors originate from an adult with an advanced solid tumor such as melanoma, head and neck, liver or kidney cancer. The CDR3 runs from the conserved cysteine through the conserved F or W. D genes are given only for firm matches.

J | V | D | CDR3 | DNA
TRBJ2-7 | TRBV7-9 | - | CASRTGRNSYEQYF | TGTGCCAGCAGAACAGGGCGAAACTCCTACGAGCAGTACTTC
TRBJ1-1 | TRBV6-4 | - | CATWKTLNTEAFF | TGTGCCACCTGGAAAACACTGAACACTGAAGCTTTCTTT
TRBJ2-2 | TRBV4-3 | - | CASSQVFSNTGELFF | TGCGCCAGCAGCCAAGTTTTCAGTAACACCGGGGAGCTGTTTTTT
TRBJ2-7 | TRBV10-3 | - | CAISESSYEQYF | TGTGCCATCAGTGAGTCCAGCTACGAGCAGTACTTC
TRBJ1-2 | TRBV5-4 | TRBD1 | CASSTPGQTDYGYTF | TGTGCCAGCAGCACCCCGGGACAGACAGACTATGGCTACACCTTC
TRBJ2-7 | TRBV4-1 | - | CASSPTQDYEQYF | TGCGCCAGCAGCCCCACACAGGACTACGAGCAGTACTTC
TRBJ2-1 | TRBV15 | TRBD1 | CATSRRQGANEQFF | TGTGCCACCAGCAGGAGACAGGGGGCTAATGAGCAGTTCTTC
TRBJ1-1 | TRBV29-1 | - | CSVNRAGDTEAFF | TGCAGCGTCAACAGGGCCGGGGACACTGAAGCTTTCTTT
TRBJ1-2 | TRBV2 | - | CASSPFYGYTF | TGTGCCAGCTCTCCGTTCTATGGCTACACCTTC
TRBJ2-3 | TRBV7-6 | - | CASSPGSTDTQYF | TGTGCCAGCAGCCCCGGGAGCACAGATACGCAGTATTTT